The subject of this entry is one T cell receptor (beta chain). No antigen is known for it. Participants comprised healthy donors of bone marrow. Germline-derived CDR1 and CDR2 are GTSNPN and SVGIG (reference sequence). This CDR3 region has 16 residues. The V segment lost 4 bases and the J segment 7 bases; nucleotides outside the gene matches: 15. The PCR had 60 Vbeta and 13 Jbeta primers. Assay used: immunoSEQ multiplex PCR; TCRdb lists only in-frame clones, some missing. The data contain more than 150,000 clones, roughly 78% of them seen just once; the ten biggest clones take up 0.65% to 0.75%. The sample originates from a study of cytomegalovirus exposure and HLA in healthy donors. Study in general: Clustering assigned approximately 79% of the roughly 400 genotyped donors to the Caucasian-associated ancestry cluster. Study-level points and caveats: While the bulk of TCR sequences proved rare, some public TCRs turned up in many donors. Among the CMV-associated chains, three were confirmed in vitro as specific for CMV antigens.

The TCR sequence derives from a boy aged 5-17 years in good health and CMV-seronegative. This chain connects TRBV30 to TRBJ2-1, with 8 bases lining up with TRBD1. Sequencing used PBMCs. For the CDR3, the DNA is TGTGCCTGGATCCCGGACAGGGCTCGCGGACGGAATGAGCAGTTCTTC. Translating gives CAWIPDRARGRNEQFF.